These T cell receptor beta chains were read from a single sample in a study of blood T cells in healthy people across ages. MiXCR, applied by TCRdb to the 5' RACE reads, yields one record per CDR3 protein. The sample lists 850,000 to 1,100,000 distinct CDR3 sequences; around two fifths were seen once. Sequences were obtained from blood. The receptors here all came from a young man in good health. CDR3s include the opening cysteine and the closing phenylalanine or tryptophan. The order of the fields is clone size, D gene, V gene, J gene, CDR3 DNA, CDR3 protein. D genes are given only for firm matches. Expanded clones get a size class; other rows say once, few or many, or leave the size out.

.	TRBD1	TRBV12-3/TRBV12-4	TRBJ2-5	TGTGCCAGCAGTTGGACAGGGGGTCTCAGGGAGACCCATTACTTC	CASSWTGGLRETHYF
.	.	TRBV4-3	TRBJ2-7	TGCGCCAGCAGCCAAGAAGTCCCCAGAGCCTCCTACGAGCAGTACTTC	CASSQEVPRASYEQYF
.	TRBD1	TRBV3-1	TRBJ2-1	TGTGCCAGCAGCCGGAGGGACAGGACTTCTGAGCAGTTCTTC	CASSRRDRTSEQFF
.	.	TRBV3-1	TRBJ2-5	TGTGCCAGCAGCCAACCGGGACGGCTTGAGACCCAGTACTTC	CASSQPGRLETQYF
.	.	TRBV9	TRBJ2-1	TGTGCCAGCAGCGTATCTGAGCTACCGATGGATGAGCAGTTCTTC	CASSVSELPMDEQFF
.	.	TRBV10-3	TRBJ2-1	TGTGCCATGTACAAGGAAAACTCCTACAATGAGCAGTTCTTC	CAMYKENSYNEQFF
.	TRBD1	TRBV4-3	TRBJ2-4	TGCGCCAGCAGCCCCAGACAGGGGGCCAAAAACATTCAGTACTTC	CASSPRQGAKNIQYF
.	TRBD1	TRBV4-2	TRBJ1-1	TGTGCCAGCAGCCGGGACAGGGTCGACACTGAAGCTTTCTTT	CASSRDRVDTEAFF
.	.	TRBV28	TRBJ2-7	TGTGCCAGCAGGGCTAACCGGGACGGTGGCTACGAGCAGTACTTC	CASRANRDGGYEQYF
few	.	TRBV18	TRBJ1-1	TGTGCCAGCTCACCTACAACAGGCATCGCCACTGAAGCTTTCTTT	CASSPTTGIATEAFF
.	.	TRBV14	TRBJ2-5	TGTGCCAGCAGCCAAGTGCTGGTCATCCCTCAGTACTTC	CASSQVLVIPQYF